This is a list of T cell receptor beta chains from one sample in a study of cytomegalovirus exposure and HLA in healthy donors. Here immunoSEQ multiplex PCR was the method, and the copy in TCRdb shows in-frame clones only, minus some. The sample carries 150,000 to 200,000 clones, about 64% recorded once. The sequencing sample was made of PBMCs. Receptors were obtained from a man aged 50 to 59 in good health and CMV-seronegative. The CDR3 runs from the conserved cysteine through the conserved F or W. The D gene is left open where the match is weak. Clone size appears in some rows only: once, few, many, or a class for an expanded clone.

TGTGCCAGCAGTACTCCGGGACAGGGCTCGGACGAGCAGTACTTC	CASSTPGQGSDEQYF	TRBV27	NA	TRBD1	TRBJ2-7
TGTGCCAGCGGGACTAGCGACTACAATGAGCAGTTCTTC	CASGTSDYNEQFF	TRBV6-4	NA	TRBD2	TRBJ2-1
TGTGCCAGCCGCCAACAGGGGACAGATACGCAGTATTTT	CASRQQGTDTQYF	TRBV2	NA	TRBD1	TRBJ2-3
TGTGCCAGCAGTTTTTTCCCCTCTAGAAACACCATATATTTT	CASSFFPSRNTIYF	TRBV28	NA	NA	TRBJ1-3
TGTGCCAGCAGTCTCCAGACAGGCACGGGGCCTGAAGCTTTCTTT	CASSLQTGTGPEAFF	TRBV7-9	NA	NA	TRBJ1-1
TGTGCCAGCAAATTTCTAGGACAGCATGGCTACACCTTC	CASKFLGQHGYTF	TRBV6-5	few	NA	TRBJ1-2
TGCGCCAGCAGCTTAGCGTTAGCGGGGGGGCGGTCGTCAGATACGCAGTATTTT	CASSLALAGGRSSDTQYF	TRBV5-1	NA	TRBD2	TRBJ2-3
TGTGCCAGCAGTGGCAGGGTGCCCTACGAGCAGTACTTC	CASSGRVPYEQYF	TRBV28	NA	NA	TRBJ2-7
TGTGCCAGCAGCCCGTACTCAAGCAATCAGCCCCAGCATTTT	CASSPYSSNQPQHF	TRBV2	NA	NA	TRBJ1-5
TGTGCCAGCAGCTGGACAGCCTCCTACGAGCAGTACTTC	CASSWTASYEQYF	TRBV7-9	NA	NA	TRBJ2-7
TGTGCCAGCAGCTTAGGAGTTTACGGAAACACCATATATTTT	CASSLGVYGNTIYF	TRBV7-9	NA	NA	TRBJ1-3
TGCGCCAGCAGCCAAGCCTCGAGGGGACAGTATAATTCACCCCTCCACTTT	CASSQASRGQYNSPLHF	TRBV4-3	NA	TRBD1	TRBJ1-6
TGTGCCAGCAGCACCCGACACTCTCATGGGAGTCAGCCCCAGCATTTT	CASSTRHSHGSQPQHF	TRBV21-1	NA	NA	TRBJ1-5
TGCGCCAGCAGCCAAGAGAAGGACAGGGGGCCCTCAGAGGCCCAGCATTTT	CASSQEKDRGPSEAQHF	TRBV4-1	few	TRBD1	TRBJ1-5
TGTGCCAGCAAGAAGAGGGCAGAAGTTTCCTACGAGCAGTACTTC	CASKKRAEVSYEQYF	TRBV6-1	NA	NA	TRBJ2-7
TGTGCCAGCAGTTCAACTGGACTAGCGGGGGCCTACGAGCAGTACTTC	CASSSTGLAGAYEQYF	TRBV6-6	NA	TRBD2	TRBJ2-7
TGCGCCAGCAGCTCGAATCCGGGACTAGCAGTTGAGACCCAGTACTTC	CASSSNPGLAVETQYF	TRBV5-1	few	TRBD2	TRBJ2-5